This TCR beta chain was identified during a study of cytomegalovirus exposure and HLA in healthy donors. As for the study in general: Sequencing of around 200 million T cells in an earlier analysis found 100 million to 140 million unique TCR beta sequences.

PCR amplification relied on 60 Vbeta primers (plus 13 Jbeta primers). Clones were sequenced by immunoSEQ multiplex PCR, and TCRdb holds only the in-frame ones, with some missing. Of 45,000 to 75,000 clones listed, about 71% are singletons. Study-wide points: Specificity of a few CMV-associated chains for CMV antigens was verified in vitro. A later analysis found most CMV-associated TCR beta chains apparently HLA-restricted.

Remarks on this clone: What it recognizes is unknown.

Germline-derived CDR1 and CDR2 are SGHNT and YYREEE (reference sequence). V dropped 3 bases and J dropped 8 bases, with 21 bases sitting between them. CDR3 size: 16 residues. The source of this sequence is a woman in her fifties or sixties in good health and CMV-seropositive. Sequenced sample: PBMCs. J is TRBJ2-1 and V is TRBV5-4; a possible D gene is TRBD2 (5 bases). The CDR3 spells CASSSRRGQQWDEQFF. The CDR3 coding sequence is TGTGCCAGCAGCTCCCGGCGAGGGCAACAATGGGATGAGCAGTTCTTC.